The sequence of this TCR beta chain was determined in a study of T cells after yellow fever vaccination. Study-wide results and limits: A weaker secondary response peaked on day 5, the primary on day 15.

TCRdb recomputed calls from the 5' RACE reads with MiXCR, one row per CDR3 protein. Of about 200,000 distinct CDR3 sequences detected, 3.2% appear once; the ten largest clones hold 3.2%. This clonotype has ten or more counts. Its antigen is not identified. The sequences come from CD4+ T cells sorted from PBMCs, collected 10 days after the yellow fever booster vaccination. This sequence originates from a man aged 18-30 years who received the YFV17D yellow fever vaccine.

CDR3 sequence (DNA): TGTGCCAGCAGTTTCCGGCTAGCAGGGACCGGGGAGCTGTTTTTT. It translates to CASSFRLAGTGELFF. The J gene is TRBJ2-2, the V gene TRBV12-3 or TRBV12-4, with D perhaps being TRBD1 or TRBD2 (5 bases each). V dropped 3 bases and J dropped 5 bases, with 13 bases sitting between them. The CDR3 has 15 residues.